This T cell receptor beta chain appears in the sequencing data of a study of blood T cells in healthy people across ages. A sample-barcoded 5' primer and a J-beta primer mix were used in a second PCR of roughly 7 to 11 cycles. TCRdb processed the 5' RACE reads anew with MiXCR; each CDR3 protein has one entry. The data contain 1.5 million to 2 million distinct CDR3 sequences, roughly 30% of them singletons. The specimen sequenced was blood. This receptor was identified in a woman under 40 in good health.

CDR3 protein: CASSVGGRTEAFF. The CDR3 region has the DNA TGTGCCAGCAGCGTAGGAGGGAGGACTGAAGCTTTCTTT. The V gene is TRBV9, the J gene TRBJ1-1; D gene unclear. The CDR3 loop spans 13 amino acids. With 0 bases removed from V and 5 bases from J, the gap between germline ends came to 8 bases. Germline lookup yields CDR1 SGDLS and CDR2 YYNGEE.